This T cell receptor beta chain was captured in a study of T cell responses to AZD1222 COVID-19 vaccine. Overall study results and limits: Spike as a whole was targeted by vaccine-associated CD4 TCRs, dominant at 160-218 and 743-854.

This CDR3 is 13 amino acids long. The germline V and J ends were trimmed by 4 bases and 6 bases, with 9 bases remaining between them. In the case of this clone: Its antigen is unknown.

Here immunoSEQ multiplex PCR was the method, and the copy in TCRdb shows in-frame clones only, minus some. The table records about 54,000 clones, about 89% of them present only once. Sequences were derived from peripheral blood, sampled 28 days after the second AZD1222 dose. The source of this sequence is an adult who received the AZD1222 COVID-19 vaccine. The chain uses TRBV12-3 or TRBV12-4 and TRBJ2-2; D is unresolved. CDR3 region: CASSYVNSGELFF. CDR3 bases: TGTGCCAGCAGTTATGTAAATTCCGGGGAGCTGTTTTTT.